This T cell receptor (beta chain) was sequenced in a study of control samples from healthy donors and cancer patients. This CDR3 contains 15 residues. Germline V gives CDR1 SGHAT, CDR2 FQNNGV. The trim removed 1 base at V and 2 bases at J, leaving 3 bases unmatched. Profiled with immunoSEQ multiplex PCR; TCRdb holds only in-frame clones, not every one. The data show under 85,000 clones, around 95% seen once. The chain employs TRBV11-2 and TRBJ2-3, with 7 bases matching TRBD2. This clonotype was obtained from a middle-aged woman in good health. The sample comprised blood. The CDR3: CASSLVLAVTDTQYF. The CDR3 nucleotides are TGTGCCAGCAGCTTAGTGCTAGCGGTCACAGATACGCAGTATTTT.